This passage covers 20 T cell receptor beta chains from one sample sequenced in a study of T cells after somatic rescue of genetic block. Assay: immunoSEQ multiplex PCR; the TCRdb copy retains only in-frame clones and omits some. This table has 45,000 to 55,000 clones, 90% to 97% appearing once. Sequencing input: peripheral blood mononuclear cells (PBMCs). These receptor sequences come from a child less than two years old.

The chain employs TRBV5-4 and TRBJ1-2; D uncertain. The germline CDR1 and CDR2 sequences are SGHNT and YYREEE (reference sequence). The V end was cut by 6 bases, the J end by 2 bases, with 14 bases between. This CDR3 contains 14 residues. CDR3 bases: TGTGCCAGCACCCTGGGAGCAGAGAACTATGGCTACACCTTC. This translates into CASTLGAENYGYTF. Drawing the rest from reference TRBV5-4 and TRBJ1-2, the complete variable domain is ETGVTQSPTHLIKTRGQQVTLRCSSQSGHNTVSWYQQALGQGPQFIFQYYREEENGRGNFPPRFSGLQFPNYSSELNVNALELDDSALYLCASTLGAENYGYTFGSGTRLTVV.

Here the CDR3 DNA reads TGCGCCAGCAGCCAAGACAACATGAACACTGAAGCTTTCTTT. It codes for CASSQDNMNTEAFF. The chain employs TRBV4-1 and TRBJ1-1; D ambiguous. Trimming took 0 bases from V and 0 from J, leaving 5 bases between them. The V gene's germline CDR1 is MGHRA and CDR2 YSYEKL. The CDR3 sequence is 14 residues long.

This clone was observed a handful of times. This chain links TRBV29-1 with TRBJ2-5, with D possibly TRBD2 on 7 matching bases. Per the germline V gene, CDR1 is SQVTM and CDR2 is ANQGSEA. This CDR3 is 13 amino acids long. The V gene lost 5 bases and the J gene lost 4 bases, with 14 bases spanning the gap. CDR3 region: CSVQGGGRETQYF. The CDR3 DNA reads TGCAGCGTTCAAGGGGGGGGGCGAGAGACCCAGTACTTC. Complete variable domain (other parts from reference TRBV29-1 and TRBJ2-5): SAVISQKPSRDICQRGTSLTIQCQVDSQVTMMFWYRQQPGQSLTLIATANQGSEATYESGFVIDKFPISRPNLTFSTLTVSNMSPEDSSIYLCSVQGGGRETQYFGPGTRLLVL.

The chain couples TRBV4-2 to TRBJ1-3, with D tentatively TRBD1 (5 bases). The CDR3 is 14 amino acids. The ends were cut back, 2 bases at V and 4 bases at J, with 9 bases in the middle. Germline values: CDR1 LGHNA, CDR2 YNFKEQ. CDR3 amino acids: CASSQLAGGNTIYF. Here the CDR3 DNA reads TGTGCCAGCAGCCAATTGGCAGGGGGAAACACCATATATTTT.

A remark on this clone: The sample has other DNA sequences that encode this CDR3 too. The chain employs TRBV5-1 and TRBJ1-5; no reliable D call. Germline CDR1 and CDR2: SGHRS and YFSETQ. The CDR3 spans 15 residues. The V end was cut by 0 bases, the J end by 0 bases, with 7 bases between. The CDR3 bases are TGCGCCAGCAGCTTGGACGGCCATAGCAATCAGCCCCAGCATTTT. Amino acid sequence: CASSLDGHSNQPQHF.

The chain joins TRBV2 to TRBJ1-5, with 8 bases aligning to TRBD1. The germline V gene encodes CDR1 SNHLY and CDR2 FYNNEI. The CDR3 spans 14 residues. The V and J ends lost 5 bases and 7 bases, in that order; junction bases with no gene match: 7. The CDR3 DNA reads as TGTGCCAGCAGTTCCGACAGGGGCGCGCAGCCCCAGCATTTT. Translation gives CASSSDRGAQPQHF.

The J gene is TRBJ1-1, the V gene TRBV14; D gene ambiguous. This CDR3 contains 16 residues. V lost 0 bases, J lost 0 bases, and 11 bases lay in between. Per the germline V gene, CDR1 is SGHDN and CDR2 is FVKESK. The CDR3 DNA reads TGTGCCAGCAGCCAAGATTTTGGCGCAGTGAACACTGAAGCTTTCTTT. Translation: CASSQDFGAVNTEAFF.

This chain uses TRBV25-1 with TRBJ1-2; a possible D gene is TRBD1 (5 bases). Germline V lookup: CDR1 MGHDK, CDR2 SYGVNS. The CDR3 runs 12 residues. V shed 3 bases and J shed 8 bases, with 10 bases lying between them. The CDR3 DNA sequence: TGTGCCAGCAGTGAGGGGACGGGCGGCTACACCTTC. Protein sequence: CASSEGTGGYTF.

This chain links TRBV2 with TRBJ1-5, with 7 bases that match TRBD1. This CDR3 spans 15 amino acids. CDR1 is SNHLY and CDR2 is FYNNEI in the germline V gene. J lost 2 bases, V lost 7 bases, and 8 bases had no gene match. CDR3: CASTRGGRGNQPQHF. CDR3 nucleotides: TGTGCCAGCACCAGGGGGGGCCGGGGCAATCAGCCCCAGCATTTT.

The chain has TRBV6-1 and TRBJ2-4, with D hard to call. Germline V CDR1 and CDR2: MNHNS, SASEGT. Trimming took 0 bases from V and 0 from J, leaving 3 bases between them. This CDR3 is built from 14 residues. CDR3 sequence reads: CASSEAAAKNIQYF. CDR3 sequence (DNA): TGTGCCAGCAGTGAAGCGGCAGCCAAAAACATTCAGTACTTC.

The chain employs TRBV5-1 and TRBJ2-3; the match to TRBD2 covers 10 bases. CDR1 and CDR2 from the germline V gene are SGHRS and YFSETQ. This CDR3 has 15 residues. V shed 0 bases, J shed 4 bases, and the junction held 2 bases outside the gene matches. CDR3 in amino acids: CASSLDLAGADTQYF. DNA of the CDR3: TGCGCCAGCAGCTTGGATCTAGCGGGAGCAGATACGCAGTATTTT.

J is TRBJ2-7 and V is TRBV28; 11 bases are a match to TRBD1. The V and J ends lost 0 bases and 6 bases, in that order; junction bases with no gene match: 1. Germline CDR1 reads MDHEN; CDR2 reads SYDVKM. The CDR3 runs 14 residues. The CDR3 loop reads CASSLWDRGREQYF. In DNA, the CDR3 is TGTGCCAGCAGTTTATGGGACAGGGGGCGCGAGCAGTACTTC.

This chain uses TRBV14 with TRBJ1-1; no reliable D call. CDR3 length: 14 residues. CDR1 is SGHDN, CDR2 FVKESK, per germline. Trimming cost V 2 bases and J 3 bases, with 10 bases left between them. In DNA form, the CDR3 reads TGTGCCAGCAGCCAACGGACGGCTTACACTGAAGCTTTCTTT. This sequence encodes CASSQRTAYTEAFF.

The chain couples TRBV2 to TRBJ2-1; 13 bases match TRBD2. The CDR3 spans 16 residues. Germline CDR1 and CDR2: SNHLY and FYNNEI. Unmatched junction bases numbered 3, after V lost 0 bases and J lost 7 bases. DNA of the CDR3: TGTGCCAGCAGTGAAGCGCGGACTAGCGGGAGTAATGAGCAGTTCTTC. Its translation is CASSEARTSGSNEQFF.

This chain links TRBV27 with TRBJ2-1; D call uncertain. Per germline, CDR1 MNHEY and CDR2 SMNVEV (reference sequence). This CDR3 has 13 residues. V lost 0 bases, J lost 2 bases, and 2 bases lay in between. The DNA of the CDR3 is TGTGCCAGCAGTTTATCGGCCTACAATGAGCAGTTCTTC. Its protein is CASSLSAYNEQFF.

The chain couples TRBV29-1 to TRBJ1-3; 8 bases fit TRBD1. The junction had 9 bases not matched to a gene; V was cut back by 6 bases and J by 8 bases. The CDR3 totals 13 residues. CDR1 and CDR2 (germline): SQVTM, ANQGSEA. The CDR3, as DNA: TGCAGCGTCCAACAGGGGGAAACTCACACCATATATTTT. This encodes CSVQQGETHTIYF.

The V gene is TRBV5-7, the J gene TRBJ2-7; the D gene is possibly TRBD2 (5 bases). TRBV5-7 is sorted into the ORF group, with uncertain function. V dropped 4 bases and J dropped 5 bases, with 19 bases sitting between them. The CDR3 has 15 residues. CDR3 sequence reads: CASSRDTRLPNEQYF. CDR3 in DNA: TGTGCCAGCAGCCGTGATACTAGGCTTCCTAACGAGCAGTACTTC.

This clone showed up just a few times. Here the CDR3 reads CASSPNRVHGYTF. As DNA, the CDR3 is TGTGCCAGTAGTCCCAACAGGGTCCATGGCTACACCTTC. The chain couples TRBV19 to TRBJ1-2; D may be TRBD1 (6 bases). Germline CDR1 is LNHDA and CDR2 is SQIVND (reference sequence). V shed 5 bases and J shed 6 bases, with 13 bases lying between them. The CDR3 has 13 amino acids.

The J gene is TRBJ1-1, the V gene TRBV7-9; no clear D. This CDR3 is 13 amino acids long. Germline-derived CDR1 and CDR2 are SEHNR and FQNEAQ (reference sequence). V gave up 0 bases and J gave up 1 base, with 3 bases separating them. The CDR3 DNA follows: TGTGCCAGCAGCTTAGCAGGGAACACTGAAGCTTTCTTT. Translating gives CASSLAGNTEAFF.

A note on this clone: At the DNA level, this CDR3 is encoded by other sequences in the same sample as well. The chain uses TRBV7-2 and TRBJ1-5; D might be TRBD1 (5 bases). Germline V gene sequence: CDR1 SGHTA, CDR2 FQGNSA. The CDR3 consists of 13 residues. V was trimmed by 5 bases and J by 2 bases, leaving 7 bases between them. The CDR3 coding sequence is TGTGCCAGCAGCCTACAGGGCAATCAGCCCCAGCATTTT. Translation: CASSLQGNQPQHF.